This T cell receptor (beta chain) was sequenced in a study of response to subunit inactivated influenza vaccine (dated by TCRdb to 2017 to 2018). Some background on the complete study: The study used deep quantitative T cell receptor repertoire profiling to track responses to a trivalent subunit inactivated influenza vaccine. The study at large found these results: The authors proposed that each seasonal influenza vaccination may bring in only a limited number of new T cells.

Trimming costs V 1 base and J 7 bases, and their ends lie 16 bases apart. The CDR3 has 14 amino acids, counting the end cysteine and phenylalanine. CDR3 DNA is the only sequence kept; it has 42 bases, read in frame from the first base. CDR1 SQVTM and CDR2 ANQGSEA are derived from the germline V gene. A remark on this clonotype: Its target antigen remains unknown. One base away there is no much larger clone; base qualities are not given.

Receptor amplification or capture employed RT-PCR. The sequencer was an Illumina HiSeq 2500. TCRdb ran its own pipeline on the public reads, namely fastp trimming at Q25 and MiXCR clone calling, and kept in-frame beta chains. Entries are consolidated by CDR3 protein sequence, retaining the most common genes and DNA. The sample records 500,000 to 550,000 distinct CDR3 sequences, about 7.6% of which are singletons. In total, the top ten clones hold roughly 13% of the sample. The receptor was derived from a man aged 50 to 69 who received an inactivated influenza vaccine. Donor details come from another sample of the same person, matched by shared clones. The V and J genes are TRBV29-1 and TRBJ1-2, with the D segment identity uncertain. Sequencing was performed on PBMCs from blood, taken around 25 months after vaccination. The CDR3 in this case is CSVEVGPVGGGYTF. The bases are TGCAGCGTTGAAGTTGGGCCGGTCGGCGGTGGCTACACCTTC.